Listed below are T cell receptor beta chains from one sample, sequenced in a study of cytomegalovirus exposure and HLA in healthy donors. Sequencing used immunoSEQ multiplex PCR; TCRdb keeps in-frame clones, though not all of them. Of 110,000 to 150,000 clones listed, approximately 73% were seen once; the top ten hold 13% to 15%. The sample taken for sequencing was PBMCs. All receptors come from a human donor in good health. The conserved cysteine and the conserved F or W are not part of the CDR3 here. A clone size is listed for some rows: how often the clone was seen (once, few, many), or a class if it is expanded.

v_gene: TRBV9
abundance: NA
j_gene: TRBJ2-7
CDR3aa: ASSPPQGAEQY

v_gene: TRBV19
abundance: NA
j_gene: TRBJ2-2
CDR3aa: ASSIVIQTGELF

v_gene: TRBV2
abundance: NA
j_gene: TRBJ1-5
CDR3aa: ASSEGAGGSQPQH

v_gene: TRBV29-1
abundance: NA
j_gene: TRBJ1-4
CDR3aa: SVEVGGSGEKLF

v_gene: TRBV7-9
abundance: NA
j_gene: TRBJ2-1
CDR3aa: ASSLALPGSANEQF

v_gene: TRBV7-6
abundance: once
j_gene: TRBJ2-3
CDR3aa: ASSETDTQY

v_gene: TRBV6-5
abundance: NA
j_gene: TRBJ2-1
CDR3aa: ASSYRREQF

v_gene: TRBV7-9
abundance: NA
j_gene: TRBJ2-7
CDR3aa: ASSFNNYEQY

v_gene: TRBV28
abundance: NA
j_gene: TRBJ1-2
CDR3aa: ASKNQGIYGYT

v_gene: TRBV11-3
abundance: NA
j_gene: TRBJ1-1
CDR3aa: ASSQGVNIEAF

v_gene: TRBV5-1
abundance: once
j_gene: TRBJ1-3
CDR3aa: ASSLARTGRDTIY

v_gene: TRBV7-3
abundance: NA
j_gene: TRBJ2-1
CDR3aa: ASSLRGVSSYNEQF

v_gene: TRBV7-3
abundance: few
j_gene: TRBJ2-5
CDR3aa: ASSHYGGQETQY

v_gene: TRBV7-9
abundance: few
j_gene: TRBJ2-5
CDR3aa: ASSGTGRGETQY

v_gene: TRBV4-2
abundance: NA
j_gene: TRBJ2-7
CDR3aa: ASSNSGRSSYEQY

v_gene: TRBV7-9
abundance: NA
j_gene: TRBJ1-1
CDR3aa: ASSLNGNTEAF

v_gene: TRBV28
abundance: few
j_gene: TRBJ2-3
CDR3aa: ASSYSAGARDTQY

v_gene: TRBV28
abundance: NA
j_gene: TRBJ2-2
CDR3aa: ASSFLSTGDGELF

v_gene: TRBV12-5
abundance: NA
j_gene: TRBJ1-2
CDR3aa: ASGLTLGTGGYT

v_gene: TRBV5-8
abundance: NA
j_gene: TRBJ2-7
CDR3aa: ASSFMGTAQLPYEQY

v_gene: TRBV6-1
abundance: NA
j_gene: TRBJ2-6
CDR3aa: ASSETQFSGANVLT

v_gene: TRBV5-1
abundance: once
j_gene: TRBJ1-1
CDR3aa: ASSLLMRNTEAF

v_gene: TRBV9
abundance: NA
j_gene: TRBJ2-1
CDR3aa: ASSSTGTSFYNEQF

v_gene: TRBV6-5
abundance: NA
j_gene: TRBJ1-2
CDR3aa: ASKGWTAYGYT

v_gene: TRBV5-6
abundance: NA
j_gene: TRBJ1-5
CDR3aa: ASSLGLSQPQH

v_gene: TRBV5-1
abundance: NA
j_gene: TRBJ2-3
CDR3aa: ASSQAQGASTDTQY

v_gene: TRBV10-1
abundance: NA
j_gene: TRBJ2-1
CDR3aa: ASSVTSGSDEQF

v_gene: TRBV11-3
abundance: once
j_gene: TRBJ1-1
CDR3aa: ASSGRDTEAF

v_gene: TRBV5-4
abundance: NA
j_gene: TRBJ2-3
CDR3aa: ASSLSSGRPDTQY

v_gene: TRBV6-5
abundance: few
j_gene: TRBJ2-7
CDR3aa: ASSTGQPRSYEQY

v_gene: TRBV6-1
abundance: NA
j_gene: TRBJ2-5
CDR3aa: ASDGRGGYQETQY

v_gene: TRBV18
abundance: NA
j_gene: TRBJ2-2
CDR3aa: ASSSRGDTGELF

v_gene: TRBV7-8
abundance: NA
j_gene: TRBJ2-3
CDR3aa: ASSSLIADTQY

v_gene: TRBV5-4
abundance: few
j_gene: TRBJ2-1
CDR3aa: ASSLGQKYNEQF

v_gene: TRBV5-6
abundance: NA
j_gene: TRBJ2-3
CDR3aa: ASSFTRVDTQY

v_gene: TRBV5-1
abundance: NA
j_gene: TRBJ2-1
CDR3aa: ASSSTGYEQF

v_gene: TRBV9
abundance: NA
j_gene: TRBJ2-5
CDR3aa: ASSVGARGVGETQY

v_gene: TRBV28
abundance: once
j_gene: TRBJ2-1
CDR3aa: ASSRTGGTEQF

v_gene: TRBV11-1
abundance: once
j_gene: TRBJ2-2
CDR3aa: ASSFPGTGDTGELF

v_gene: TRBV25-1
abundance: NA
j_gene: TRBJ1-2
CDR3aa: ASSDGHQDYGYT

v_gene: TRBV2
abundance: NA
j_gene: TRBJ2-3
CDR3aa: ASRIAGGTDTQY

v_gene: TRBV9
abundance: NA
j_gene: TRBJ2-7
CDR3aa: ASSVVRLAGGGSYEQY

v_gene: TRBV15
abundance: NA
j_gene: TRBJ2-7
CDR3aa: ATGEGVGYEQY

v_gene: TRBV18
abundance: NA
j_gene: TRBJ1-1
CDR3aa: ASSPRVSTEAF

v_gene: TRBV7-9
abundance: NA
j_gene: TRBJ1-2
CDR3aa: ASTGTDDLDYGYT

v_gene: TRBV4-1
abundance: NA
j_gene: TRBJ2-7
CDR3aa: ASSSGLAVYEQY